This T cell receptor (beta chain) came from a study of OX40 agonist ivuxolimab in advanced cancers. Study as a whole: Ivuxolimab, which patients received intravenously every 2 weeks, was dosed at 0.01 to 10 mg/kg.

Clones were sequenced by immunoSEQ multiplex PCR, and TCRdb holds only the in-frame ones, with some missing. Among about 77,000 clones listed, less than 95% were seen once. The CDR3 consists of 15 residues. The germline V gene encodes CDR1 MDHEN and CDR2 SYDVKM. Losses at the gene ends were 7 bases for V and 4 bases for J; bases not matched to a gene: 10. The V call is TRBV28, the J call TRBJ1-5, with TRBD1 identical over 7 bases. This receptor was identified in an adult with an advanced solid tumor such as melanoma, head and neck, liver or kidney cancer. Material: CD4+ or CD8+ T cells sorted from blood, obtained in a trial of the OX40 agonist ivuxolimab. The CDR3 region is CASTPTGMGNQPQHF. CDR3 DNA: TGTGCCAGCACTCCGACAGGGATGGGTAATCAGCCCCAGCATTTT.